Following are 25 T cell receptor beta chains from one sample sequenced in a study of T cells in Graves' hyperthyroidism and ophthalmopathy. RNA transcripts were the template for amplifying TCR beta CDR3 regions. With the HTBI primer set, the TCR CDR3 went through a first round of RT-PCR. TCRdb reanalysed the multiplex PCR reads using MiXCR and keeps one entry per CDR3 protein. In the table there are roughly 710,000 distinct CDR3 sequences, under 45% of which are singletons. Sequenced input: blood. The receptors stem from a woman in her thirties or forties with Graves' hyperthyroidism.

This clonotype showed up many times. This chain links TRBV12-3 or TRBV12-4 with TRBJ1-1, with unresolved D. The CDR3 has 11 residues. The V end was cut by 7 bases, the J end by 8 bases, with 11 bases between. CDR3 nucleotide sequence: TGTGCCAGCAAAAGGCTGGGCGAAGCTTTCTTT. It translates to CASKRLGEAFF.

Only a few counts were recorded for this clonotype. V is TRBV5-6 and J is TRBJ1-1, with TRBD1 as a possible D gene (5 bases). The CDR3 runs 15 residues. V shed 2 bases and J shed 5 bases, with 16 bases lying between them. Looked up from germline, CDR1 is SGHDT and CDR2 is YYEEEE. CDR3 nucleotides: TGTGCCAGCAGCTTCAGGGTCCCGAGTGGGACTGAAGCTTTCTTT. Translated, it gives CASSFRVPSGTEAFF.

Comments on this clonotype: A much larger clone differs by one base, so this may be a read error. No conserved phenylalanine or tryptophan is present at the end of the CDR3, so a read error is the likely explanation. The CDR3 here is CASREGSGEAFL. In DNA, the CDR3 is TGTGCCAGCAGGGAGGGGTCCGGTGAAGCTTTCCTT. This rearrangement joins TRBV11-2 to TRBJ1-1, with D possibly matching TRBD1 (5 bases). The V and J ends lost 6 bases and 7 bases respectively, with 12 bases between them. Per germline, CDR1 SGHAT and CDR2 FQNNGV. The CDR3 totals 12 residues.

The chain employs TRBV4-3 and TRBJ1-4; D is unclear. The CDR3 has 16 residues. The V and J ends lost 0 bases and 4 bases respectively, with 12 bases between them. Germline lookup yields CDR1 LGHNA and CDR2 YSLEER. CDR3 protein: CASSQDRGGNNEKLFF. For the CDR3, the DNA is TGCGCCAGCAGCCAAGATCGAGGAGGGAATAATGAAAAACTGTTTTTT.

As to this clonotype: Mismatch with germline at one junction end may stem from a read error. This chain uses TRBV5-5 with TRBJ2-7, with D possibly matching TRBD2 (7 bases). Germline V gene data show CDR1 as SGHKS and CDR2 as YYEKEE (reference sequence). CDR3 length: 16 residues. For the CDR3, the DNA is TGCGCCAGCAGCCAAGACCCAGCGGGGACAACCTACGAGCAGTACTTC. This encodes CASSQDPAGTTYEQYF.

The V gene is TRBV10-3, the J gene TRBJ1-5, with D maybe TRBD1 (5 bases). Trimming removed 8 bases at V and 1 base at J, with 6 bases between. Germline CDR1 and CDR2: ENHRY and SYGVKD. The CDR3 covers 12 residues. CDR3 sequence reads: CAIGASNQPQHF. In nucleotides, the CDR3 is TGTGCCATCGGGGCGAGCAATCAGCCCCAGCATTTT.

The rearrangement uses TRBV5-1 and TRBJ2-6, with a possible D match to TRBD1 (5 bases). The CDR3 consists of 20 residues. Germline CDR1 is SGHRS and CDR2 is YFSETQ. V lost 1 base and J 0 bases, leaving 20 bases between the germline ends. Here the CDR3 DNA reads TGCGCCAGCAGCTTGATGGGGCGGCAGATCTATTCCTCTGGGGCCAACGTCCTGACTTTC. As protein: CASSLMGRQIYSSGANVLTF.

In its sample, this clonotype was seen a few times. The rearrangement uses TRBV7-2 and TRBJ1-3; the match to TRBD1 covers 7 bases. V was pared by 0 bases and J by 7 bases, with 3 bases of the junction left unmatched. The CDR3 is 14 residues long. Germline values: CDR1 SGHTA, CDR2 FQGNSA. The CDR3 loop is CASSLATGLNTIYF. The CDR3 DNA is TGTGCCAGCAGCTTAGCGACAGGGCTCAACACCATATATTTT.

The chain carries TRBV4-3 and TRBJ1-1, with D possibly TRBD1 on 6 matching bases. The germline V and J ends were trimmed by 2 bases and 0 bases, with 16 bases remaining between them. This CDR3 is 17 amino acids long. CDR1 is LGHNA, CDR2 YSLEER, per germline. In DNA, the CDR3 is TGCGCCAGCAGCCAACCACCGGGACACTCAATGAACACTGAAGCTTTCTTT. It codes for CASSQPPGHSMNTEAFF.

With respect to this clonotype: A much larger clone lies a single base off, so this may be a read error. The genes are TRBV7-2 and TRBJ1-2, with D perhaps TRBD1 (5 bases). CDR3 length: 15 amino acids. In germline, CDR1 is SGHTA, CDR2 FQGNSA. V lost 2 bases and J lost 8, with 18 bases in between. CDR3 sequence reads: CASSLRLRQGGGYTF. As DNA, the CDR3 is TGTGCCAGCAGCTTAAGGCTGAGGCAGGGTGGGGGCTACACCTTC.

This rearrangement joins TRBV7-9 to TRBJ1-4, with 9 bases aligning to TRBD1. J lost 9 bases, V lost 1 base, and 6 bases had no gene match. This CDR3 is 15 amino acids long. Germline values: CDR1 SEHNR, CDR2 FQNEAQ (reference sequence). CDR3: CASSLGRDRVQKLFF. The DNA of the CDR3 is TGTGCCAGCAGCTTAGGCAGGGACAGGGTCCAAAAACTGTTTTTT. Supplemented by reference TRBV7-9 and TRBJ1-4, the full variable domain reads DTGVSQNPRHKITKRGQNVTFRCDPISEHNRLYWYRQTLGQGPEFLTYFQNEAQLEKSRLLSDRFSAERPKGSFSTLEIQRTEQGDSAMYLCASSLGRDRVQKLFFGSGTQLSVL.

Only a few counts were recorded for this clonotype. The chain couples TRBV6-2 or TRBV6-3 to TRBJ2-2, with a possible D match to TRBD2 (5 bases). V was shortened by 6 bases and J by 6 bases, with 11 bases between the two germline ends. CDR1 is MNHEY, CDR2 SVGEGT, per germline. This CDR3 region has 13 residues. The CDR3 protein is CASRLLVAGELFF. The CDR3 bases are TGTGCCAGCAGATTACTAGTGGCCGGGGAGCTGTTTTTT.

The sample holds a few counts of this clonotype. The rearrangement links TRBV12-3 or TRBV12-4 to TRBJ2-7; 7 positions agree with TRBD1. The junction had 9 bases not matched to a gene; V was cut back by 4 bases and J by 6 bases. The CDR3 covers 14 residues. CDR3 region: CASSYPLDRSEQYF. CDR3 bases: TGTGCCAGCAGTTACCCTCTGGACAGGAGCGAGCAGTACTTC.

The rearrangement joins TRBV12-3 or TRBV12-4 to TRBJ1-1; a possible D gene is TRBD1 (5 bases). CDR3 length: 12 residues. The V and J ends lost 3 bases and 10 bases respectively, with 12 bases between them. The CDR3, as DNA: TGTGCCAGCAGTTTTGGGGCTAGCCGAGCTTTCTTT. This translates into CASSFGASRAFF.

This chain links TRBV5-1 with TRBJ1-6; the D gene is possibly TRBD1 (6 bases). CDR1 is SGHRS, CDR2 YFSETQ, per germline. The CDR3 runs to 15 residues. Trimming pared 4 bases from V and 7 bases from J, leaving 15 bases between. Here the CDR3 reads CASSGMDSRNSPLHF. The CDR3 region has the DNA TGCGCCAGCAGCGGGATGGACAGCCGGAATTCACCCCTCCACTTT.

The table lists this clonotype with a few counts. The chain employs TRBV7-2 and TRBJ1-3, with D maybe TRBD1 (5 bases). The CDR3 is made up of 18 amino acids. The V and J ends lost 5 bases and 0 bases respectively, with 20 bases between them. CDR1 and CDR2 from the germline V gene are SGHTA and FQGNSA. The CDR3 coding sequence is TGTGCCAGCAGCCCAGGTGGGGCGTTGAGATACTCTGGAAACACCATATATTTT. Amino acid sequence: CASSPGGALRYSGNTIYF.

This chain links TRBV19 with TRBJ1-4, with 8 bases lining up with TRBD1. The germline V gene encodes CDR1 LNHDA and CDR2 SQIVND (reference sequence). CDR3 size: 16 residues. The V segment lost 5 bases and the J segment 7 bases; nucleotides outside the gene matches: 12. This CDR3 is CASSQYPGGDTEKLFF. CDR3 coding DNA: TGTGCCAGTAGTCAGTATCCAGGGGGCGACACTGAAAAACTGTTTTTT.

This clonotype was seen many times. V is TRBV7-2 and J is TRBJ1-2; TRBD1 is a possible D gene (5 bases). Germline CDR1 SGHTA, CDR2 FQGNSA. Trimming pared 3 bases from V and 7 bases from J, leaving 12 bases between. CDR3 length: 13 residues. The CDR3 here is CASSFLKGPGYTF. The CDR3 region has the DNA TGTGCCAGCAGCTTTTTGAAGGGACCTGGCTACACCTTC.

The genes are TRBV4-3 and TRBJ2-3; 8 bases match TRBD2. CDR1 and CDR2 from the germline V gene are LGHNA and YSLEER. The CDR3 covers 15 residues. Trimming removed 0 bases from V and 8 bases from J; junction bases left unmatched: 7. CDR3 in amino acids: CASSQDLAGGGTQYF. The CDR3 region has the DNA TGCGCCAGCAGCCAAGACCTAGCGGGTGGGGGTACGCAGTATTTT.

The chain recombines TRBV19 with TRBJ2-1, with 11 bases that match TRBD1. The CDR3 extends over 15 amino acids. Trimming at V came to 3 bases and at J to 7 bases, leaving 5 bases not matched to a gene. Germline values: CDR1 LNHDA, CDR2 SQIVND (reference sequence). The CDR3 DNA reads TGTGCCAGTAGTATCGGACAGGGGGCGGGGAATGAGCAGTTCTTC. Translating gives CASSIGQGAGNEQFF.

The chain recombines TRBV15 with TRBJ1-5; weak D call: TRBD1 (5 bases). Trimming took 3 bases from V and 11 from J, leaving 8 bases between them. CDR3 length: 11 residues. Germline V CDR1 and CDR2: LNHNV, YYDKDF (reference sequence). The CDR3 DNA follows: TGTGCCACCAGCAGGGGGGAGACCCAGCATTTT. Its translation is CATSRGETQHF.

This clonotype was picked up a small number of times. The junction does not match germline at one end; this may be a read error. The chain employs TRBV20-1 and TRBJ2-5, with 15 bases identical to TRBD2. CDR1 and CDR2 (germline): DFQATT, SNEGSKA (reference sequence). The CDR3 covers 13 residues. CDR3 coding DNA: TGCAGTGCTCCTGGGACTAGCGGGGGGAGTAAGTTCTTC. It is translated as CSAPGTSGGSKFF.

The chain employs TRBV6-5 and TRBJ2-5, with 8 positions matching TRBD1. Trimming took 5 bases from V and 4 from J; bases not matched to a gene: 9. CDR1 MNHEY and CDR2 SVGAGI come from the germline V gene. This CDR3 region has 15 residues. CDR3 sequence (DNA): TGTGCCAGCAGTCGGACAGGGTCCCGGGGAGAGACCCAGTACTTC. Translation gives CASSRTGSRGETQYF.

The chain couples TRBV15 to TRBJ2-7, with D uncertain. Trimming removed 3 bases from V and 0 bases from J, with 9 bases in between. This CDR3 is 14 amino acids long. Germline V gene lookup returns CDR1 LNHNV and CDR2 YYDKDF (reference sequence). CDR3 amino acids: CATSSPAISYEQYF. The CDR3 DNA follows: TGTGCCACCAGCAGCCCGGCGATCTCCTACGAGCAGTACTTC. The full variable domain, rest sourced from reference TRBV15 and TRBJ2-7, is DAMVIQNPRYQVTQFGKPVTLSCSQTLNHNVMYWYQQKSSQAPKLLFHYYDKDFNNEADTPDNFQSRRPNTSFCFLDIRSPGLGDTAMYLCATSSPAISYEQYFGPGTRLTVT.

This clonotype has a handful of counts. V is TRBV20-1 and J is TRBJ1-5; D is perhaps TRBD1 (6 bases). The ends were cut back, 8 bases at V and 1 base at J, with 9 bases in the middle. CDR1 is DFQATT, CDR2 SNEGSKA, per germline (reference sequence). The CDR3 consists of 12 residues. The CDR3 spells CSTGSSNQPQHF. DNA of the CDR3: TGCAGTACAGGGTCCAGCAATCAGCCCCAGCATTTT.